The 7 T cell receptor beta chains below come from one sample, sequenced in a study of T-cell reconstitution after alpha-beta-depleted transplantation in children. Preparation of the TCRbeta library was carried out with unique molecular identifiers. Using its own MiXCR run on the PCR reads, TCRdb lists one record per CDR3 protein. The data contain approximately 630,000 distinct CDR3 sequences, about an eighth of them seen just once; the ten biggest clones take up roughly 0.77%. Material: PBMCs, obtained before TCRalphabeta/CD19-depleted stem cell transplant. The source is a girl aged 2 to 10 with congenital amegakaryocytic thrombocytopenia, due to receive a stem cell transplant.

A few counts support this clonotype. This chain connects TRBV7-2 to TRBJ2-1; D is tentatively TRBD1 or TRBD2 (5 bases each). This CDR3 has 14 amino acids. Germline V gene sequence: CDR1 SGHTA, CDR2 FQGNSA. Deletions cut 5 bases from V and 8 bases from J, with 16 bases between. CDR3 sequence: CASSPGWGSHEQFF. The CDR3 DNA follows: TGTGCCAGCAGCCCCGGTTGGGGGAGCCATGAGCAGTTCTTC.

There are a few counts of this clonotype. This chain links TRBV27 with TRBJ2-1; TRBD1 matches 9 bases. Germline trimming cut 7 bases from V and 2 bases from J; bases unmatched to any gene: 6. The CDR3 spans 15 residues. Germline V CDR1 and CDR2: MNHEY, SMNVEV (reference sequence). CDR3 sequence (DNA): TGTGCCAGCACCGCAGGGACAGGGCCCTACAATGAGCAGTTCTTC. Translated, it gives CASTAGTGPYNEQFF.

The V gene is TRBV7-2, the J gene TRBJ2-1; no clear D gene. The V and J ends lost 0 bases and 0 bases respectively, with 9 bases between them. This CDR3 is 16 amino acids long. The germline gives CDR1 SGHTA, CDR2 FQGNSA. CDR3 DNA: TGTGCCAGCAGCTTAGCGAACCCGAGCTCCTACAATGAGCAGTTCTTC. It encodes CASSLANPSSYNEQFF.

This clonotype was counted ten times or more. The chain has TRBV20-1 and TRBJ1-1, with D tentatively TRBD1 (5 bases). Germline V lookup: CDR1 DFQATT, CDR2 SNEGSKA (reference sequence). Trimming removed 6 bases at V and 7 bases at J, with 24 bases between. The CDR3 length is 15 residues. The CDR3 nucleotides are TGCAGTGCGTCGGACCGGGACCGCGGTTCGGATGAAGCTTTCTTT. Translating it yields CSASDRDRGSDEAFF.

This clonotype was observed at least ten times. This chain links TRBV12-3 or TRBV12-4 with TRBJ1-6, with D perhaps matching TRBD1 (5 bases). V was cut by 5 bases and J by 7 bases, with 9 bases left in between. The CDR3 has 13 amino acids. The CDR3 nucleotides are TGTGCCAGCAGTCCAACAGGAAATTCACCCCTCCACTTT. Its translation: CASSPTGNSPLHF.

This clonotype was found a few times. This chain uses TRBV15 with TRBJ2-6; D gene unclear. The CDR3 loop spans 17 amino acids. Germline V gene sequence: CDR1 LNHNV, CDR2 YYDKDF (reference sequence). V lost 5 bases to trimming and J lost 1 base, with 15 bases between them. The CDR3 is CATSRGVLESGANVLTF. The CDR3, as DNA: TGTGCCACCAGCCGTGGAGTTTTAGAGTCTGGGGCCAACGTCCTGACTTTC. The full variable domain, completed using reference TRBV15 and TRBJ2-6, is DAMVIQNPRYQVTQFGKPVTLSCSQTLNHNVMYWYQQKSSQAPKLLFHYYDKDFNNEADTPDNFQSRRPNTSFCFLDIRSPGLGDTAMYLCATSRGVLESGANVLTFGAGSRLTVL.

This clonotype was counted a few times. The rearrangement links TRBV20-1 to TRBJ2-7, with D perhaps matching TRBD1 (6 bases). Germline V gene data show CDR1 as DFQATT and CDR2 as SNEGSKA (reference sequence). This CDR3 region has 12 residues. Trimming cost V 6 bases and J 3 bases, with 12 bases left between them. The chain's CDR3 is CSAPDRYYEQYF. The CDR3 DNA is TGCAGTGCCCCGGACAGATACTACGAGCAGTACTTC.